These T cell receptor beta chains were read from a single sample in a study of cytomegalovirus exposure and HLA in healthy donors. TCRdb's copy holds only in-frame clones and misses some; the assay was immunoSEQ multiplex PCR. Recorded for this sample: about 160,000 clones. Sequencing used PBMCs. The source is a woman between 45 and 65 years old in good health and CMV-seronegative. Each CDR3 is given with its conserved first and last residue. Each record gives: J gene, D gene, V gene, CDR3 DNA, CDR3 protein. The D gene is left open where the match is weak.

J gene: TRBJ1-5; D gene: NA; V gene: TRBV7-2; CDR3 DNA: TGTGCCAGCAGCTTAGCCCCCTCCCAGGGTGGCAATCAGCCCCAGCATTTT; CDR3 protein: CASSLAPSQGGNQPQHF
J gene: TRBJ1-1; D gene: NA; V gene: TRBV4-2; CDR3 DNA: TGTGCCAGCAGCCTTATAACTCTGAACACTGAAGCTTTCTTT; CDR3 protein: CASSLITLNTEAFF
J gene: TRBJ2-6; D gene: NA; V gene: TRBV5-1; CDR3 DNA: TGCGCCAGCAGCTTGGGGTCTCTTGGCCCCTCTGGGGCCAACGTCCTGACTTTC; CDR3 protein: CASSLGSLGPSGANVLTF
J gene: TRBJ2-1; D gene: NA; V gene: TRBV11-2; CDR3 DNA: TGTGCCAGCAGCCCGGGACTTGGGGGACTCAGGACATACAATGAGCAGTTCTTC; CDR3 protein: CASSPGLGGLRTYNEQFF
J gene: TRBJ1-5; D gene: NA; V gene: TRBV18; CDR3 DNA: TGTGCCAGCTCACCAATAGTCCGGGGTCCCAATCAGCCCCAGCATTTT; CDR3 protein: CASSPIVRGPNQPQHF
J gene: TRBJ1-2; D gene: NA; V gene: TRBV6-6; CDR3 DNA: TGTGCCAGCAGTTACGAGGGCTACACCTTC; CDR3 protein: CASSYEGYTF
J gene: TRBJ2-5; D gene: NA; V gene: TRBV18; CDR3 DNA: TGTGCCAGCTCACCCCCGGTCGAGCAAGAGACCCAGTACTTC; CDR3 protein: CASSPPVEQETQYF
J gene: TRBJ2-2; D gene: TRBD1; V gene: TRBV27; CDR3 DNA: TGTGCCAGCAGTCTACAGGGGGCTGGGGGGGCCGGGGAGCTGTTTTTT; CDR3 protein: CASSLQGAGGAGELFF
J gene: TRBJ2-1; D gene: NA; V gene: TRBV27; CDR3 DNA: TGTGCCAGCAGCGGGCAGGGCCCTGCCTACAATGAGCAGTTCTTC; CDR3 protein: CASSGQGPAYNEQFF
J gene: TRBJ1-1; D gene: NA; V gene: TRBV6-5; CDR3 DNA: TGTGCCAGCAGCTCCGGCCGAGGGAGTGAAGCTTTCTTT; CDR3 protein: CASSSGRGSEAFF
J gene: TRBJ2-7; D gene: NA; V gene: TRBV9; CDR3 DNA: TGTGCCAGCAGCGTAGTAGGGGGGGACAGGATGAGCGGTGACGAGCAGTACTTC; CDR3 protein: CASSVVGGDRMSGDEQYF
J gene: TRBJ1-5; D gene: NA; V gene: TRBV7-2; CDR3 DNA: TGTGCCAGCAGCTTCCAAGGGGATTCAAGTCAGCCCCAGCATTTT; CDR3 protein: CASSFQGDSSQPQHF
J gene: TRBJ1-1; D gene: NA; V gene: TRBV6-4; CDR3 DNA: TGTGCCAGCAGTAAGGAGTCGAACACTGAAGCTTTCTTT; CDR3 protein: CASSKESNTEAFF
J gene: TRBJ1-5; D gene: NA; V gene: TRBV6-5; CDR3 DNA: TGTGCCAGCAGTTCACAGGGATTTCGGCAGCCCCAGCATTTT; CDR3 protein: CASSSQGFRQPQHF
J gene: TRBJ2-2; D gene: TRBD2; V gene: TRBV19; CDR3 DNA: TGTGCCAGTAACCCCCCTGGACTAGCATGGACCGGGGAGCTGTTTTTT; CDR3 protein: CASNPPGLAWTGELFF
J gene: TRBJ2-5; D gene: TRBD2; V gene: TRBV10-3; CDR3 DNA: TGTGCCATCAGCCGGGGACTAGCGGGGGTTCCTCAAGAGACCCAGTACTTC; CDR3 protein: CAISRGLAGVPQETQYF
J gene: TRBJ1-2; D gene: TRBD1; V gene: TRBV5-1; CDR3 DNA: TGCGCCAGCAGCTTTATGGGGACAGAGTATTATGGCTACACCTTC; CDR3 protein: CASSFMGTEYYGYTF
J gene: TRBJ2-5; D gene: NA; V gene: TRBV28; CDR3 DNA: TGTGCCAGCAGTTTGGGGGGGGCAAGCTCCCAGTACTTC; CDR3 protein: CASSLGGASSQYF